This T cell receptor (beta chain) is drawn from a study of blood T cell repertoires in COVID-19. Study-wide context: Whether acute or convalescent, the COVID-19 samples came from the United States, Italy and Spain. From T cells, B-cell-depleted T cells, or PBMCs came the material, which was cDNA or gDNA.

Authors' methods: Estimation of nucleated cell counts relied on the amplification of reference gene primers. Data came from immunoSEQ multiplex PCR; TCRdb stores just in-frame clones and leaves some out. V, J and clone size derive from that table, while D and trimming were established from the DNA sequence. The table has 30,000 to 40,000 clones, 85% seen once. V lost 6 bases and J lost 5, with 25 bases in between. Per germline, CDR1 LNHDA and CDR2 SQIVND (reference sequence). This CDR3 is built from 17 residues. The source is a man between 45 and 60 years old with active COVID-19. Sequencing used peripheral blood. This sequence joins TRBV19 and TRBJ2-5; D is perhaps TRBD2 (5 bases). The CDR3 reads CASSLEGNRNLVETQYF. CDR3 nucleotide sequence: TGTGCCAGTAGCCTTGAGGGTAATAGGAATTTGGTGGAGACCCAGTACTTC.